This entry features one TCR beta chain sequence. Its antigen is unknown. The sample comes from a study of shared clonotypes between healthy human individuals. Trimming took 3 bases from V and 3 from J; bases not matched to a gene: 3. The CDR3 is made up of 14 amino acids. Germline assignment: CDR1 SGHVS and CDR2 FNYEAQ. General study findings and limits: Non-shared clonotypes had lower generation probabilities than those shared by all four donors.

Several immunoSEQ plates received, in even portions, the genomic DNA of each subset. The protocol was immunoSEQ multiplex PCR, while the TCRdb copy is restricted to in-frame clones and leaves out a portion. Among around 2,000,000 clones, roughly 91% were seen once, and the ten largest hold more than 1.5%. Positively selected for CCR7, the CD45RO-negative cells used as naive CD8 cells excluded terminally differentiated effector memory CD45RA+ cells. The receptor was derived from a man younger than 30 in good health. Some clones in this sample may be carry-over from other donors' samples. Sample: naive CD8+ T cells from PBMCs. The genes are TRBV7-6 and TRBJ2-3, with TRBD2 matching over 7 bases. DNA of the CDR3: TGTGCCAGCAGCTTGAGGGAGGGGACAGATACGCAGTATTTT. Its translation is CASSLREGTDTQYF.